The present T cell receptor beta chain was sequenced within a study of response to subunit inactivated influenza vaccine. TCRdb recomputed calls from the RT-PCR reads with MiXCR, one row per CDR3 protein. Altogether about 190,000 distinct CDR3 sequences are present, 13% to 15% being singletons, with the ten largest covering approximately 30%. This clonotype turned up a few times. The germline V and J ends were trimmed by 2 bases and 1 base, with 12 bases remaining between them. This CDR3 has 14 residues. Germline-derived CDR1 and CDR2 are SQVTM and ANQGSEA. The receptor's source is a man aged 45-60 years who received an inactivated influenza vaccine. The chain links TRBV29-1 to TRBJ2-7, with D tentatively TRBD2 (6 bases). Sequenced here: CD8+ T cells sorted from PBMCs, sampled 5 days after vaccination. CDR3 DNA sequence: TGCAGCGTTGAATTGCGACTAGGGTCCTACGAGCAGTACTTC. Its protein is CSVELRLGSYEQYF.